The 12 T cell receptor beta chains reported below all come from one sample, sequenced in a study of shared clonotypes between healthy human individuals. Using immunoSEQ multiplex PCR, the repertoire was profiled, and TCRdb retains in-frame clones only, with some absent. Of roughly 1,100,000 clones listed, 65% to 80% are singletons. The source material was memory CD4+ T cells sorted from blood. Subset denoted: CD45RA-negative fraction. All receptors come from a man aged 18 to 29 in good health.

V usage is TRBV19 and J usage is TRBJ2-4, with TRBD1 matching over 8 bases. The CDR3 consists of 13 residues. The germline CDR1 and CDR2 sequences are LNHDA and SQIVND (reference sequence). Trimming at V came to 5 bases and at J to 6 bases, leaving 3 bases not matched to a gene. DNA for the CDR3: TGTGCCAGTAGTGGGACAGGCCTAAACATTCAGTACTTC. It specifies CASSGTGLNIQYF.

This sequence joins TRBV19 and TRBJ2-7; a weak D match, TRBD2 (6 bases). This CDR3 has 13 residues. CDR1 is LNHDA, CDR2 SQIVND, per germline (reference sequence). V lost 3 bases and J 3 bases, leaving 9 bases between the germline ends. The CDR3: CASSMGLNYEQYF. CDR3 nucleotides: TGTGCCAGTAGTATGGGACTGAACTACGAGCAGTACTTC.

J is TRBJ2-5 and V is TRBV2; D is unresolved. The CDR3 consists of 11 residues. In germline, CDR1 is SNHLY, CDR2 FYNNEI. V lost 8 bases, J lost 4 bases, and 8 bases lay in between. CDR3 in DNA: TGTGCCAGCGGATCAACAGAGACCCAGTACTTC. It translates to CASGSTETQYF.

The chain is built from TRBV13 and TRBJ2-3, with TRBD2 as a possible D gene (6 bases). V was pared by 1 base and J by 1 base, with 9 bases between. CDR1 is PRHDT, CDR2 FYEKMQ, per germline (reference sequence). The CDR3 totals 15 residues. CDR3 amino acids: CASSLVGTGTDTQYF. CDR3 DNA: TGTGCCAGCAGCTTAGTTGGGACTGGCACAGATACGCAGTATTTT. Together with reference TRBV13 and TRBJ2-3, the CDR3 gives the full variable domain: AAGVIQSPRHLIKEKRETATLKCYPIPRHDTVYWYQQGPGQDPQFLISFYEKMQSDKGSIPDRFSAQQFSDYHSELNMSSLELGDSALYFCASSLVGTGTDTQYFGPGTRLTVL.

This chain links TRBV20-1 with TRBJ1-2; D gene uncertain. Germline V gene data show CDR1 as DFQATT and CDR2 as SNEGSKA (reference sequence). Trimming left V 7 bases short and J 2 bases short, with 8 bases between. The CDR3 contains 11 residues. CDR3 loop: CSVRLNYGYTF. In DNA form, the CDR3 reads TGCAGTGTAAGGTTAAACTATGGCTACACCTTC.

The V and J genes are TRBV5-1 and TRBJ2-3, with 10 bases aligning to TRBD1. After removal of 4 bases from V and 3 bases from J, the junction contained 8 bases not matched to a gene. Germline V gene data show CDR1 as SGHRS and CDR2 as YFSETQ. This CDR3 region has 16 residues. The CDR3 coding sequence is TGCGCCAGCAGCCTGACCCCGGGACAGGGGACAGATACGCAGTATTTT. This translates into CASSLTPGQGTDTQYF.

This clone was observed once. The chain carries TRBV18 and TRBJ2-2; tentative D call: TRBD2 (5 bases). CDR1 and CDR2 from the germline V gene are KGHSH and LQKENI. The CDR3 runs 15 residues. Deletions cut 1 base from V and 5 bases from J, with 11 bases between. The CDR3 sequence: CASSPLLDLTGELFF. CDR3 coding DNA: TGTGCCAGCTCACCACTACTAGATCTTACCGGGGAGCTGTTTTTT.

The rearrangement joins TRBV28 to TRBJ2-5; a possible D gene is TRBD2 (5 bases). Germline CDR1 is MDHEN and CDR2 is SYDVKM. The CDR3 sequence is 15 residues long. V gave up 4 bases and J gave up 3 bases, with 15 bases separating them. The CDR3 here is CASSSPEASKETQYF. The CDR3 nucleotides are TGTGCCAGCAGTTCCCCGGAGGCGAGTAAAGAGACCCAGTACTTC.

CDR3 coding DNA: TGTGCCAGCAGTGATGTACGGACTAATGAAAAACTGTTTTTT. Residues: CASSDVRTNEKLFF. The rearrangement links TRBV6-1 to TRBJ1-4, with unresolved D. The germline V gene has CDR1 MNHNS and CDR2 SASEGT. The CDR3 loop spans 14 amino acids. The V and J ends lost 3 bases and 2 bases respectively, with 7 bases between them.

J is TRBJ2-6 and V is TRBV6-6; D is undetermined. This CDR3 contains 15 residues. The V end lost 2 bases, the J end lost 5 bases, and 10 bases lay between the germline ends. Germline-derived CDR1 and CDR2 are MNHNY and SVGAGI (reference sequence). CDR3 nucleotides: TGTGCCAGCAGTTACGACGCACTCCGGGCCAACGTCCTGACTTTC. It is translated as CASSYDALRANVLTF.

The V call is TRBV19, the J call TRBJ1-1, with D tentatively TRBD1 (5 bases). The CDR3 totals 12 residues. Germline-derived CDR1 and CDR2 are LNHDA and SQIVND (reference sequence). Trimming removed 5 bases from V and 8 bases from J, with 12 bases in between. The CDR3 bases are TGTGCCAGTAGTTCGCAGGGACCAGAAGCTTTCTTT. Its translation is CASSSQGPEAFF.

The V and J genes are TRBV7-2 and TRBJ2-3; tentatively, D is TRBD2 (6 bases). The V gene lost 1 base and the J gene lost 4 bases, with 9 bases spanning the gap. This CDR3 is built from 14 residues. Germline CDR1 reads SGHTA; CDR2 reads FQGNSA. The CDR3 DNA follows: TGTGCCAGCAGCTTAGGACTAGATCCAGATACGCAGTATTTT. Protein product: CASSLGLDPDTQYF.